Given below is one T cell receptor (beta chain) in context. These data belong to a study of T cell changes during pregnancy in multiple sclerosis. The assay was immunoSEQ multiplex PCR, and TCRdb's table has in-frame clones only and misses some. The sample carries 40,000 to 50,000 clones, approximately 93% recorded once. The germline gives CDR1 MNHEY, CDR2 SVGAGI. The CDR3 has 14 residues. With V trimmed by 6 bases and J by 1 base, 3 bases remained unmatched. This TCR came from a female donor with multiple sclerosis, enrolled in a pregnancy study. The chain joins TRBV6-5 to TRBJ1-5; the match to TRBD1 covers 7 bases. The sample consisted of CD4+ T cells from peripheral blood mononuclear cells, taken in the first trimester of pregnancy. CDR3 amino acids: CASSPGQSNQPQHF. In nucleotides, the CDR3 is TGTGCCAGCAGCCCGGGACAGAGCAATCAGCCCCAGCATTTT.